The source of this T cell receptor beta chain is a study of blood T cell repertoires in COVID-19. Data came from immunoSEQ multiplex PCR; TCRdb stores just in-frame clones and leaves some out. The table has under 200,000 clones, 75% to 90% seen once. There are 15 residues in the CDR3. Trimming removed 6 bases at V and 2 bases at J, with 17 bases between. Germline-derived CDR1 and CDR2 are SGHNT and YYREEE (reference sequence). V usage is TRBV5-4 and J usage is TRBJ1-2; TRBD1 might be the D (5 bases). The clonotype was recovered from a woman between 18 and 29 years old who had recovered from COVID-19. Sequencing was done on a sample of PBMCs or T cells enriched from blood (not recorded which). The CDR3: CASTPRGGVNYGYTF. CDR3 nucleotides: TGTGCCAGCACTCCGCGAGGAGGGGTAAACTATGGCTACACCTTC.